These T cell receptor beta chains were read from a single sample in a study of shared clonotypes between healthy human individuals. The method was immunoSEQ multiplex PCR; TCRdb's version includes in-frame clones alone and lacks a portion of them. The data hold 550,000 to 850,000 clones, with approximately 79% observed a single time. Input material: memory CD4+ T cells sorted from blood. The source is a woman aged 30 to 39 in good health. CDR3s include the opening cysteine and the closing phenylalanine or tryptophan. The D gene is left open where the match is weak. Clone size is stated in some rows and not others, as once, few, many or a class when expanded.

J: TRBJ2-1
V: TRBV19
D: TRBD2
size: many
DNA: TGTGCCAGTAGTAGACTAGCGGGAGATGAGCAGTTCTTC
CDR3: CASSRLAGDEQFF

J: TRBJ2-5
V: TRBV15
D: .
size: .
DNA: TGTGCCACCAGCAGAGAGAGCGGGCTCTCAGAGACCCAGTACTTC
CDR3: CATSRESGLSETQYF

J: TRBJ1-1
V: TRBV5-1
D: .
size: .
DNA: TGCGCCAGCAGCTTGGGTCCGGGGGCTGAAGCTTTCTTT
CDR3: CASSLGPGAEAFF

J: TRBJ2-5
V: TRBV9
D: .
size: .
DNA: TGTGCCAGCAGCGTTGCTCCAGGGGGGCAAGAGACCCAGTACTTC
CDR3: CASSVAPGGQETQYF

J: TRBJ2-7
V: TRBV2
D: TRBD1
size: .
DNA: TGTGCCAGTGGAGGACAGGGCCTCGAGCAGTACTTC
CDR3: CASGGQGLEQYF

J: TRBJ2-7
V: TRBV29-1
D: .
size: .
DNA: TGCAGCGTTGATTTAGGGCAAAACTACGAGCAGTACTTC
CDR3: CSVDLGQNYEQYF

J: TRBJ2-5
V: TRBV7-6
D: .
size: .
DNA: TGTGCCAGCAGCTCTAGGCAAGAGACCCAGTACTTC
CDR3: CASSSRQETQYF

J: TRBJ1-2
V: TRBV13
D: .
size: .
DNA: TGTGCCAGCAGTGATGGGGCTACCTATGGCTACACCTTC
CDR3: CASSDGATYGYTF

J: TRBJ2-1
V: TRBV28
D: TRBD1
size: .
DNA: TGTGCCAGCAGCAAGAGACAGGGGGGAGAAAACAATGAGCAGTTCTTC
CDR3: CASSKRQGGENNEQFF

J: TRBJ2-7
V: TRBV5-4
D: .
size: few
DNA: TGTGCCAGCAGCTCTGCCCTGGGCGGGGGCAACTCCTACGAGCAGTACTTC
CDR3: CASSSALGGGNSYEQYF

J: TRBJ2-2
V: TRBV5-1
D: .
size: .
DNA: TGCGCCAGCAGCTTGGGAATTACTAGATACACCGGGGAGCTGTTTTTT
CDR3: CASSLGITRYTGELFF

J: TRBJ1-2
V: TRBV5-4
D: .
size: .
DNA: TGTGCCAGCAGCTTGGTCCGGGCAGGTGAGGATGGCTACACCTTC
CDR3: CASSLVRAGEDGYTF

J: TRBJ2-1
V: TRBV7-9
D: .
size: few
DNA: TGTGCCAGCAGCCACGGGGCAGGTGGGGGCTACAATGAGCAGTTCTTC
CDR3: CASSHGAGGGYNEQFF

J: TRBJ2-1
V: TRBV29-1
D: .
size: once
DNA: TGCAGCGTTTCCCCCCGATTAGCAGATTATGGGCAGTTCTTC
CDR3: CSVSPRLADYGQFF

J: TRBJ1-1
V: TRBV30
D: .
size: once
DNA: TGTGCCTGGAGAGAGGGGGGCGCATTTTTTGCTTTCTTT
CDR3: CAWREGGAFFAFF

J: TRBJ2-6
V: TRBV5-1
D: .
size: .
DNA: TGCGCCAGCAGCTTGGGGACTGGGAGGTCTGGGGCCAACGTCCTGACTTTC
CDR3: CASSLGTGRSGANVLTF

J: TRBJ1-2
V: TRBV7-9
D: TRBD1
size: .
DNA: TGTGCCAGCAGCGCCAGACAGGGGGGGCATGGCTACACCTTC
CDR3: CASSARQGGHGYTF

J: TRBJ1-5
V: TRBV19
D: TRBD1
size: few
DNA: TGTGCCAGTAGGCCAGACAGGGGGGCTCAGCCCCAGCATTTT
CDR3: CASRPDRGAQPQHF

J: TRBJ1-1
V: TRBV14
D: .
size: .
DNA: TGTGCCAGCAGCTATTACATGAACACTGAAGCTTTCTTT
CDR3: CASSYYMNTEAFF

J: TRBJ1-1
V: TRBV18
D: .
size: .
DNA: TGTGCCAGCTCACCTAGAGGAGGGAACACTGAAGCTTTCTTT
CDR3: CASSPRGGNTEAFF

J: TRBJ2-2
V: TRBV2
D: TRBD2
size: few
DNA: TGTGCCAGCATAGCTTGGACTAGCGTGGCCGGGGAGCTGTTTTTT
CDR3: CASIAWTSVAGELFF

J: TRBJ2-7
V: TRBV19
D: .
size: few
DNA: TGTGCCAGTAGGAGGACTTTAAACTACGAGCAGTACTTC
CDR3: CASRRTLNYEQYF

J: TRBJ1-3
V: TRBV27
D: .
size: few
DNA: TGTGCCAGCAGGCGGGACACAACTGGAAACACCATATATTTT
CDR3: CASRRDTTGNTIYF

J: TRBJ2-7
V: TRBV6-1
D: TRBD2
size: .
DNA: TGTGCCAGCAGTGAACTCTGGGGACTAAACACGGAGCAGTACTTC
CDR3: CASSELWGLNTEQYF

J: TRBJ2-1
V: TRBV5-8
D: .
size: .
DNA: TGTGCCAGCAGCTTGCGGTATGAGCAGTTCTTC
CDR3: CASSLRYEQFF

J: TRBJ1-2
V: TRBV29-1
D: .
size: .
DNA: TGCAGCGTTGGGCAGGTGGCTAACTATGGCTACACCTTC
CDR3: CSVGQVANYGYTF

J: TRBJ2-1
V: TRBV7-9
D: TRBD2
size: .
DNA: TGTGCCAGCATCCGTAGCGGGAGGGAAGGTAATGAGCAGTTCTTC
CDR3: CASIRSGREGNEQFF

J: TRBJ1-2
V: TRBV10-1
D: .
size: .
DNA: TGCGCCAGCAGTGAGTTGTCCTTC
CDR3: CASSELSF

J: TRBJ2-1
V: TRBV7-2
D: TRBD2
size: few
DNA: TGTGCCAGCAGCTCGTACCTAGCGGGAGGGCGGGAGCAGTTCTTC
CDR3: CASSSYLAGGREQFF

J: TRBJ2-1
V: TRBV6-5
D: .
size: .
DNA: TGTGCCAGCAGTTACGGAATACAATCGTTCGAGCAGTTCTTC
CDR3: CASSYGIQSFEQFF

J: TRBJ1-5
V: TRBV2
D: .
size: .
DNA: TGTGCCAGCAGTGAAGGGAACAATCAGCCCCAGCATTTT
CDR3: CASSEGNNQPQHF

J: TRBJ1-2
V: TRBV5-6
D: TRBD1
size: .
DNA: TGTGCCAGCAGCCTCAGGACAGGAAAAGCTAACTATGGCTACACCTTC
CDR3: CASSLRTGKANYGYTF

J: TRBJ1-1
V: TRBV7-8
D: .
size: .
DNA: TGTGCCAGCAGCCCCGTTCAGGGCGCCTTGACTGAAGCTTTCTTT
CDR3: CASSPVQGALTEAFF

J: TRBJ1-4
V: TRBV9
D: .
size: .
DNA: TGTGCCAGCAGCGTAGGCCCACGGGGTGAAAAACTGTTTTTT
CDR3: CASSVGPRGEKLFF

J: TRBJ2-4
V: TRBV21-1
D: .
size: .
DNA: TGTGCCCCCCGCGGGGACCGGGCCCTACGCAAAAACATTCAGTACTTC
CDR3: CAPRGDRALRKNIQYF

J: TRBJ2-5
V: TRBV2
D: .
size: .
DNA: TGTGCCAGCAGAACTGGGAGTGCGGAGACCCAGTACTTC
CDR3: CASRTGSAETQYF

J: TRBJ1-1
V: TRBV7-9
D: TRBD1
size: .
DNA: TGTGCCAGCAGCCACGGACAGGGGAACACTGAAGCTTTCTTT
CDR3: CASSHGQGNTEAFF

J: TRBJ1-1
V: TRBV5-1
D: .
size: once
DNA: TGCGCCAGCAGCTTGGCTTGGGGTGTAGACACTGAAGCTTTCTTT
CDR3: CASSLAWGVDTEAFF

J: TRBJ2-7
V: TRBV7-3
D: .
size: once
DNA: TGTGCCAGCAGCCGAGGGGGGCAGGCCGGGTACGAGCAGTACTTC
CDR3: CASSRGGQAGYEQYF

J: TRBJ1-4
V: TRBV6-5
D: .
size: .
DNA: TGTGCCAGCAGCCAGTTGGGCAGCTATAATGAAAAACTGTTTTTT
CDR3: CASSQLGSYNEKLFF

J: TRBJ2-1
V: TRBV29-1
D: TRBD2
size: many
DNA: TGCAGCGTTGTCCCTTTACTAGCGGGAGAGACGGGGTTGGGGTTCTTC
CDR3: CSVVPLLAGETGLGFF

J: TRBJ2-3
V: TRBV7-9
D: .
size: .
DNA: TGTGCCGCAAAGCAGGCAGCCACAGATACGCAGTATTTT
CDR3: CAAKQAATDTQYF

J: TRBJ2-1
V: TRBV29-1
D: TRBD2
size: .
DNA: TGCAGCGTTCGGTCTAGCGGGTACAATGAGCAGTTCTTC
CDR3: CSVRSSGYNEQFF

J: TRBJ2-1
V: TRBV5-1
D: .
size: .
DNA: TGCGCCAGCAGCTCCGGGCACGGCTACAATGAGCAGTTCTTC
CDR3: CASSSGHGYNEQFF

J: TRBJ2-3
V: TRBV27
D: TRBD2
size: .
DNA: TGTGCCAGCAGTCGTCAATCAGCGGGATTCACAGATACGCAGTATTTT
CDR3: CASSRQSAGFTDTQYF